This T cell receptor (beta chain) was profiled in a study of blood T cell repertoires in COVID-19. Overall study context: Samples came from the United States, Italy and Spain, spanning acute and convalescent COVID-19.

TCRdb's table, derived via immunoSEQ multiplex PCR, lists solely in-frame clones and lacks some. This table holds roughly 230,000 clones, roughly 85% found once. Specimen: peripheral blood. This clonotype was obtained from a man aged 50-59 years with COVID-19, enrolled during active disease.

This chain's CDR3 is CASSQEPSGGLVDTQYF. The CDR3 bases are TGTGCCAGCAGCCAAGAGCCTAGCGGGGGCTTGGTGGATACGCAGTATTTT. The genes are TRBV4-2 and TRBJ2-3; 10 nucleotides match TRBD2. There are 17 residues in the CDR3. V lost 0 bases to trimming and J lost 6 bases; unmatched junction nucleotides: 9. Germline lookup yields CDR1 LGHNA and CDR2 YNFKEQ.